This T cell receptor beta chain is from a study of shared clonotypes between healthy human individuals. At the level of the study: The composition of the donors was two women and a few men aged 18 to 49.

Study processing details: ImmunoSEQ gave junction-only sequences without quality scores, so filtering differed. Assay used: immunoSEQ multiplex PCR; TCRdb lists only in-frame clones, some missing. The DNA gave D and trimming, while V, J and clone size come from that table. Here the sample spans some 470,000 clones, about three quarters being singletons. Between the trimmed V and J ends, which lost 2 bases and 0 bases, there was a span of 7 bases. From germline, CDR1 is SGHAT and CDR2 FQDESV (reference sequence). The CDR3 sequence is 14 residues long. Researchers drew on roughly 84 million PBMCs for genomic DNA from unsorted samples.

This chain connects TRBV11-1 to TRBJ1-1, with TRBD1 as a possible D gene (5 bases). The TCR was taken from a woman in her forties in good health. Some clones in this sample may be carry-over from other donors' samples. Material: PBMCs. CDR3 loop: CASSLSGLNTEAFF. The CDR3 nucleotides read TGTGCCAGCAGCTTATCAGGGCTGAACACTGAAGCTTTCTTT.